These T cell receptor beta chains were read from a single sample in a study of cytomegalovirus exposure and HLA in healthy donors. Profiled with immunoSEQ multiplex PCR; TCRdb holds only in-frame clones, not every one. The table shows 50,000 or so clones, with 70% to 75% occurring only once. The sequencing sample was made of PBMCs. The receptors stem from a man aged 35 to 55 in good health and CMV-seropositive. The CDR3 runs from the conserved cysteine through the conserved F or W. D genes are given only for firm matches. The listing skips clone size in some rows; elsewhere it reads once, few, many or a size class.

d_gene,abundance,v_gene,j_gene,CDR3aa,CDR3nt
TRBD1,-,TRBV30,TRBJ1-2,CACTDRGHGYTF,TGTGCCTGTACCGACAGGGGGCACGGCTACACCTTC
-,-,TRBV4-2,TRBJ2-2,CASSQVASTGELFF,TGTGCCAGCAGCCAAGTAGCGTCCACCGGGGAGCTGTTTTTT
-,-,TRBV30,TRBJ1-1,CAWSVDPRRAEAFF,TGTGCCTGGAGTGTTGACCCTCGGAGAGCCGAAGCTTTCTTT
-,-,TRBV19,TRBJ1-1,CASSIRETEAFF,TGTGCCAGTAGTATACGGGAGACTGAAGCTTTCTTT
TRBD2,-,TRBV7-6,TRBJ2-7,CASSLGLAYEQYF,TGTGCCAGCAGCCTGGGACTAGCCTACGAGCAGTACTTC
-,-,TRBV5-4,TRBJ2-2,CASSLVDGELFF,TGTGCCAGCAGCTTGGTAGACGGGGAGCTGTTTTTT
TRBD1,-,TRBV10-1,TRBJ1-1,CASSGGQSNTEAFF,TGCGCCAGCAGTGGGGGACAGAGTAACACTGAAGCTTTCTTT
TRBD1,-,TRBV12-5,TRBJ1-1,CASGLPSDGQGDFQDTEAFF,TGTGCTAGTGGTTTGCCTTCTGACGGACAGGGGGATTTCCAGGACACTGAAGCTTTCTTT
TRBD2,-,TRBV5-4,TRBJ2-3,CASSTGTSGGTDTDTQYF,TGTGCCAGCAGCACCGGGACTAGCGGGGGGACGGACACAGATACGCAGTATTTT
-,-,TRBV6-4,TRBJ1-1,CASSTGGGTYTEAFF,TGTGCCAGCAGTACCGGGGGGGGAACGTACACTGAAGCTTTCTTT
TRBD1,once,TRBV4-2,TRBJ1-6,CASSQDWGETGGQSPLHF,TGTGCCAGCAGCCAAGACTGGGGCGAAACAGGGGGCCAATCACCCCTCCACTTT
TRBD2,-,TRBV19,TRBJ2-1,CASTVERGAGNEQFF,TGTGCCAGTACGGTTGAGCGGGGGGCCGGGAATGAGCAGTTCTTC
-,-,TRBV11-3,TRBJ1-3,CASSLRGAGNTIYF,TGTGCCAGCAGCTTAAGAGGAGCTGGAAACACCATATATTTT
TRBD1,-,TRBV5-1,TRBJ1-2,CASSLEGQGLEGYTF,TGCGCCAGCAGCTTGGAGGGACAGGGGTTGGAAGGCTACACCTTC
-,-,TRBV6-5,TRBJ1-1,CASSGRSMNTEAFF,TGTGCCAGCAGTGGCAGGTCGATGAACACTGAAGCTTTCTTT
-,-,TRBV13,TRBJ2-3,CASSPRPSRVDTQYF,TGTGCCAGCAGCCCGCGCCCCTCACGGGTTGATACGCAGTATTTT
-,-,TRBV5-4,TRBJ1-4,CASSLGGSINEKLFF,TGTGCCAGCAGCTTGGGTGGGAGCATTAATGAAAAACTGTTTTTT